A selection of T cell receptor beta chains follows, all from one sample in a study of T cells in tumors after PD-1 blockade. Here immunoSEQ multiplex PCR was the method, and the copy in TCRdb shows in-frame clones only, minus some. The sample comprises tens of thousands of clones, over 75% of which are singletons, and 20% to 30% rests with the top ten. The specimen comprised PBMCs, sampled before anti-PD-1 treatment. These receptors all come from a human donor with basal cell carcinoma. Both conserved end residues are part of each CDR3. A D gene is named only where the DNA matches it firmly. The listing skips clone size in some rows; elsewhere it reads once, few, many or a size class.

V,J,D,size,CDR3,DNA
TRBV4-1,TRBJ2-2,.,.,CASSHTDRNGELFF,TGCGCCAGCAGCCACACGGACAGAAACGGGGAGCTGTTTTTT
TRBV11-2,TRBJ1-1,.,.,CASSPSRWGASVSNTEAFF,TGTGCCAGCAGCCCCTCCCGGTGGGGGGCTTCGGTTTCGAACACTGAAGCTTTCTTT
TRBV18,TRBJ2-7,TRBD2,.,CASSPQGAGEQYF,TGTGCCAGCTCACCGCAGGGAGCGGGGGAGCAGTACTTC
TRBV4-2,TRBJ2-7,TRBD1,.,CASSPLTGTYEQYF,TGTGCCAGCAGCCCGTTGACAGGGACCTACGAGCAGTACTTC
TRBV18,TRBJ2-3,TRBD2,.,CASSPGFGAGEGTDTQYF,TGTGCCAGCTCACCGGGCTTCGGGGCGGGAGAAGGGACAGATACGCAGTATTTT
TRBV5-1,TRBJ2-3,.,once,CASSLFTDTQYF,TGCGCCAGCAGCTTGTTCACAGATACGCAGTATTTT
TRBV24-1,TRBJ2-5,TRBD2,.,CATSDSGRGGQETQYF,TGTGCCACCAGTGACTCGGGGCGGGGGGGGCAAGAGACCCAGTACTTC
TRBV2,TRBJ1-3,.,.,CASSEASAGNTIYF,TGTGCCAGCAGTGAAGCGTCGGCTGGAAACACCATATATTTT
TRBV12-3/TRBV12-4,TRBJ1-1,.,.,CASTQSRASEAFF,TGTGCCAGCACCCAATCCAGGGCCTCTGAAGCTTTCTTT
TRBV7-9,TRBJ2-1,.,once,CASSRNSLFGEQFF,TGTGCCAGCAGCCGAAATTCACTGTTCGGTGAGCAGTTCTTC
TRBV9,TRBJ1-4,TRBD1,.,CASSATAGGAFEKLFF,TGTGCCAGCAGCGCAACAGCAGGGGGCGCGTTTGAAAAACTGTTTTTT
TRBV5-4,TRBJ2-7,TRBD1,.,CASSRPGQGSYEQYF,TGTGCCAGCAGCAGGCCGGGACAGGGTTCCTACGAGCAGTACTTC
TRBV6-4,TRBJ1-2,TRBD1,.,CASSAPSTGRYGYTF,TGTGCCAGCAGTGCACCCTCGACAGGGCGCTATGGCTACACCTTC
TRBV5-4,TRBJ1-4,TRBD1,.,CASSQDRGDEKLFF,TGTGCCAGCAGCCAGGACAGGGGTGATGAAAAACTGTTTTTT
TRBV18,TRBJ2-7,.,.,CASSHRDGEQYF,TGTGCCAGCTCACACCGGGACGGCGAGCAGTACTTC
TRBV10-3,TRBJ2-5,.,.,CAISEGRGQETQYF,TGTGCCATCAGTGAGGGACGGGGCCAAGAGACCCAGTACTTC
TRBV25-1,TRBJ1-3,.,.,CASSRPNSGNTIYF,TGTGCCAGCAGTCGACCGAACTCTGGAAACACCATATATTTT
TRBV7-3,TRBJ2-1,.,.,CASSGTRDNYNEQFF,TGTGCCAGCAGCGGAACCCGGGACAACTACAATGAGCAGTTCTTC
TRBV2,TRBJ2-1,TRBD2,few,CPSSYGGAGEGSSYNEQFF,TGTCCCAGCAGTTACGGGGGGGCGGGGGAGGGGAGCTCCTACAATGAGCAGTTCTTC
TRBV7-9,TRBJ2-7,.,.,CASSWGLYSSYEQYF,TGTGCCAGCAGCTGGGGACTGTATTCCTCCTACGAGCAGTACTTC
TRBV29-1,TRBJ2-2,TRBD1,.,CSVTGQGNTGELFF,TGCAGCGTGACGGGACAGGGGAACACCGGGGAGCTGTTTTTT
TRBV5-4,TRBJ2-3,TRBD2,.,CASSLGGRGAGDTQYF,TGTGCCAGCAGCTTGGGCGGGCGGGGGGCAGGAGATACGCAGTATTTT
TRBV4-2,TRBJ2-3,TRBD2,.,CASSQERGGVDTQYF,TGTGCCAGCAGCCAAGAGCGGGGGGGCGTAGATACGCAGTATTTT
TRBV3-1/TRBV3-2,TRBJ2-5,.,.,CASSQDPGETQYF,TGTGCCAGCAGCCAAGATCCTGGGGAGACCCAGTACTTC
TRBV2,TRBJ2-7,TRBD1,.,CASSGLGQGTYEQYF,TGTGCCAGCAGCGGCCTGGGACAGGGGACCTACGAGCAGTACTTC
TRBV5-6,TRBJ1-2,.,.,CASSPGGEYTF,TGTGCCAGCAGCCCGGGGGGCGAATACACCTTC
TRBV15,TRBJ2-7,.,once,CATSRDRGQGYEQYF,TGTGCCACCAGCAGAGATAGGGGCCAGGGCTACGAGCAGTACTTC
TRBV27,TRBJ2-5,TRBD1,.,CASSPGTGGQETQYF,TGTGCCAGCAGCCCGGGGACAGGGGGCCAAGAGACCCAGTACTTC
TRBV2,TRBJ2-1,.,few,CPRCDGGARAGSSYNEQFF,TGTCCCCGCTGTGATGGGGGGGCGCGGGCGGGGAGCTCCTACAATGAGCAGTTCTTC
TRBV7-6,TRBJ2-3,.,.,CASSLGGDPSTDTQYF,TGTGCCAGCAGCTTAGGGGGGGACCCTAGCACAGATACGCAGTATTTT
TRBV9,TRBJ1-4,TRBD1,.,CASSVEDRANEKLFF,TGTGCCAGCAGCGTAGAGGACAGGGCTAATGAAAAACTGTTTTTT
TRBV2,TRBJ2-1,TRBD2,.,CPPCYGGAGAGSSYNEQFF,TGTCCCCCCTGTTACGGGGGGGCGGGGGCGGGGAGCTCCTACAATGAGCAGTTCTTC
TRBV27,TRBJ2-1,TRBD1,.,CASSFSPGTGVNEQFF,TGTGCCAGCAGTTTTTCCCCCGGGACAGGGGTCAATGAGCAGTTCTTC
TRBV7-2,TRBJ1-2,.,.,CASSGDNHPYGYTF,TGTGCCAGCAGCGGGGACAACCACCCCTATGGCTACACCTTC
TRBV7-2,TRBJ2-1,.,.,CASSLASGVPSYNEQFF,TGTGCCAGCAGCTTAGCATCCGGGGTCCCCTCCTACAATGAGCAGTTCTTC
TRBV6-5,TRBJ2-7,.,.,CATQGGSSSYEQYF,TGTGCCACCCAGGGGGGTTCTAGCTCCTACGAGCAGTACTTC
TRBV19,TRBJ2-7,.,.,CASSISGTRYEQYF,TGTGCCAGTAGTATTTCAGGGACAAGATACGAGCAGTACTTC
TRBV4-3,TRBJ1-2,TRBD1,.,CASSQYTGTGGDGYTF,TGCGCCAGCAGCCAGTACACCGGGACAGGGGGCGATGGCTACACCTTC
TRBV24-1,TRBJ2-5,.,.,CATSARPTSDPPETQYF,TGTGCCACCAGTGCCCGCCCTACTTCGGACCCCCCAGAGACCCAGTACTTC
TRBV6-6,TRBJ1-1,.,.,CASTPGNTEAFF,TGTGCCAGCACCCCAGGGAACACTGAAGCTTTCTTT
TRBV19,TRBJ1-1,.,.,CASSRLAGENTEAFF,TGTGCCAGTAGTAGGTTGGCAGGCGAGAACACTGAAGCTTTCTTT
TRBV6-1,TRBJ2-7,TRBD1,.,CASSDRDRVYEQYF,TGTGCCAGCAGTGACCGGGACAGGGTCTACGAGCAGTACTTC
TRBV4-2,TRBJ2-7,TRBD1,few,CASSQGDRGDYEQYF,TGTGCCAGCAGCCAAGGGGACAGGGGGGACTACGAGCAGTACTTC
TRBV4-3,TRBJ2-7,.,.,CASSRTIRNYEQYF,TGCGCCAGCAGCCGTACAATCAGGAACTACGAGCAGTACTTC
TRBV2,TRBJ2-1,.,few,CARSDGWARAGSSYNEQFF,TGTGCCCGCAGTGACGGGTGGGCGCGGGCGGGGAGCTCCTACAATGAGCAGTTCTTC